This record looks at one TCR beta chain sequence and its context. Libraries were prepared by immunoSEQ multiplex PCR; TCRdb keeps only in-frame clonotypes and omits some of them. The sample lists about 130,000 clones, around 90% seen once, with 2% to 3% in the top ten. The sample originates from a study of control samples from healthy donors and cancer patients. Trimming stripped 3 bases from V and 4 bases from J, with 3 bases between. Germline V gene sequence: CDR1 DFQATT, CDR2 SNEGSKA (reference sequence). This CDR3 region has 10 residues. This sequence was found in a man between 35 and 55 years old in good health. The specimen sequenced was blood. J is TRBJ1-2 and V is TRBV20-1; D gene uncertain. As DNA, the CDR3 is TGCAGTGCTAGGGCCTATGGCTACACCTTC. Residues: CSARAYGYTF.